The 5 T cell receptor beta chains in this list originate from one sample, sequenced in a study of CD8 T cells in Susac syndrome. RNA in amounts of roughly 0.5 to 1 ug was reverse transcribed with random hexamers. From the immunoSEQ multiplex PCR reads, TCRdb called clonotypes with MiXCR, one entry per CDR3 protein. Counted here are approximately 190,000 distinct CDR3 sequences, roughly 94% occurring once; the ten biggest clones make up about 0.15%. The source material was CD8+ T cells from PBMCs. All receptors come from a human donor with Susac syndrome.

The chain is built from TRBV2 and TRBJ1-2; 7 positions agree with TRBD1. The CDR3 contains 13 residues. Germline values: CDR1 SNHLY, CDR2 FYNNEI. V was pared by 4 bases and J by 5 bases, with 4 bases of the junction left unmatched. In DNA, the CDR3 is TGTGCCAGCAGTGGCGGGACAGAATATGGCTACACCTTC. Its translation: CASSGGTEYGYTF.

The chain is built from TRBV25-1 and TRBJ2-7; no clear D gene. CDR3 length: 14 amino acids. V gave up 4 bases and J gave up 0 bases, with 10 bases separating them. In germline, CDR1 is MGHDK, CDR2 SYGVNS. CDR3 sequence: CASSGGYLSYEQYF. The CDR3 DNA follows: TGTGCCAGCAGTGGGGGATACCTCTCCTACGAGCAGTACTTC.

This rearrangement joins TRBV20-1 to TRBJ2-1; 8 bases agree with TRBD2. The CDR3 spans 16 residues. V was clipped by 3 bases and J by 7 bases; unmatched bases: 14. CDR1 DFQATT and CDR2 SNEGSKA come from the germline V gene (reference sequence). The CDR3 loop reads CSARPASGGRLNEQFF. CDR3 DNA sequence: TGCAGTGCTAGGCCCGCCTCGGGGGGGCGTTTGAATGAGCAGTTCTTC.

The rearrangement links TRBV12-3 or TRBV12-4 to TRBJ2-2, with 7 bases that match TRBD1. This CDR3 contains 16 residues. V shed 4 bases, J shed 1 base, and the junction held 6 bases outside the gene matches. The CDR3 region has the DNA TGTGCCAGCAGTTCCCAAGGGACAGAGAACACCGGGGAGCTGTTTTTT. Translated, it gives CASSSQGTENTGELFF.

This chain joins TRBV29-1 and TRBJ1-2, with 7 nucleotides matching TRBD1. CDR1 SQVTM and CDR2 ANQGSEA come from the germline V gene. The CDR3 loop spans 14 amino acids. Unmatched junction bases numbered 14, after V lost 5 bases and J lost 8 bases. The CDR3 reads CSVFGGDSTRGYTF. The CDR3 DNA sequence: TGCAGCGTTTTCGGGGGGGACAGTACGCGAGGCTACACCTTC.